This TCR beta chain was found in a study of low-dose radiotherapy and immunotherapy resistance in tumors. Study-wide context: At a dose of 200 mg/m2, intravenous cyclophosphamide was given every two weeks, one day before radiation and immunotherapy.

Alpha and beta chains were covered, as first-strand cDNA relied on TRAV- and TRBV-specific primers. Amplification of TCRs used a constant-region primer and V-primer adapter for about 21 PCR cycles. MiXCR, applied by TCRdb to the reads, yields one record per CDR3 protein. The sample comprises 7,500 to 10,000 distinct CDR3 sequences, around 74% of which are singletons, and around 1.5% rests with the top ten. The table lists this clonotype with a count of one. Trimming removed 0 bases from V and 7 bases from J, with 9 bases in between. The CDR3 is 14 residues long. Germline V gives CDR1 MGHRA, CDR2 YSYEKL.

The chain links TRBV4-1 to TRBJ1-4; D not resolved. This TCR was recovered from a human donor with advanced metastatic prostate, ovarian, gallbladder or colorectal cancer (not recorded which). This table probably holds off-target reads from a library built for another chain. The CDR3 nucleotides read TGCGCCAGCAGCCAAGATTTCGACACTGAAAAACTGTTTTTT. Translating gives CASSQDFDTEKLFF.